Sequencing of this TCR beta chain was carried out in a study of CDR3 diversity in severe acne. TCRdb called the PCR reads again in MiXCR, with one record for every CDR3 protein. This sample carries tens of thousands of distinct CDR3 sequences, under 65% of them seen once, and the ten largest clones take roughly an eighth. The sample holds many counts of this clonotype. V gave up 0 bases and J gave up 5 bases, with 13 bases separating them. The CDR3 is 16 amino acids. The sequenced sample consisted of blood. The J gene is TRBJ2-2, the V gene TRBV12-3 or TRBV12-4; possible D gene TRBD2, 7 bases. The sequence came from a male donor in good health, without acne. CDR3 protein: CASSLAGRGRTGELFF. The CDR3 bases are TGTGCCAGCAGTTTAGCAGGGAGGGGGAGAACCGGGGAGCTGTTTTTT.